This record concerns one TCR beta chain sequence. Its specific antigen is unknown. Base qualities are not at hand, and no much larger clone is one base apart. This record belongs to a study of blood T cell repertoires in COVID-19 (dated by TCRdb to between 2020 and 2021). Describing the broader study: Collaborator samples came from the United States, Italy and Spain and covered acute and convalescent phases of COVID-19. The material from the prospective study consisted of cDNA or gDNA derived from T cells, B-cell-depleted T cells, or PBMCs. The dataset comprised deeply sampled blood TCRbeta repertoires from subjects exposed to, actively infected with, or recovered from COVID-19. The repertoires were released in a freely available public database meant as a resource for research on the immune response to SARS-CoV-2. The samples were drawn from two sources: the first 160 participants of the ongoing ImmuneRACE study, and 1,200 or so subjects contributed by 6 global collaborators. Nearly every sample came with metadata listing a de-identified subject ID, COVID-19 status, age in years and sex. HLA class I and class II types, where available, came from metadata supplied by the sample provider rather than from assay-based typing.

TCRbeta CDR3 regions were amplified from genomic DNA by means of the immunoSEQ Assay, a bias-controlled multiplex PCR. From the authors' description of their analysis: The number of nucleated cells in each sample was estimated from the amplification of reference gene primers within the assay. To quantify the absolute abundance of each unique TCRbeta CDR3 rearrangement, sequence reads were collapsed and filtered. For each sample, productive Simpson clonality was calculated as the square root of Simpson's diversity index across productive rearrangements. Sourced from immuneACCESS, this table was stored by TCRdb with only in-frame sequences that have V and J called. A share of the clones is absent; for the studies checked, an unresolved V gene accounts for under half, and the remainder has no known explanation. V and J calls and clone size come straight from that table; D and trimming were deduced from the DNA. The sample profile shows 11,000 to 15,000 clones; around 87% of them were found once. The ten largest clones take up 33% of the sample.

Each collaborating institution followed its own protocols to collect whole blood in K2EDTA tubes. For TCRbeta analysis, collaborators shipped samples as frozen whole blood, isolated PBMCs, or DNA extracted from either of those sample types. Looking up the germline V gene yields CDR1 MRHNA and CDR2 SNTAGT. Trimming removed 8 bases from V and 2 bases from J; the gene matches leave 7 bases unexplained. The CDR3 sequence holds 15 residues, the cysteine and phenylalanine included. The sequence is cut down to CDR3 DNA, 45 bases in frame from base 1. What the study reported, not specific to this receptor: The amount of clinical and demographic metadata varied by source and participant and was provided uncurated.

The receptor was isolated from a human donor in a cohort sampled during active COVID-19. In this chain, TRBV6-4 is recombined with TRBJ2-2; 8 central bases correspond to TRBD1. Input material: peripheral blood. This receptor carries the CDR3 CASQPGTGNTGELFF. The sequence in DNA is TGTGCCAGCCAACCCGGGACAGGAAACACCGGGGAGCTGTTTTTT.